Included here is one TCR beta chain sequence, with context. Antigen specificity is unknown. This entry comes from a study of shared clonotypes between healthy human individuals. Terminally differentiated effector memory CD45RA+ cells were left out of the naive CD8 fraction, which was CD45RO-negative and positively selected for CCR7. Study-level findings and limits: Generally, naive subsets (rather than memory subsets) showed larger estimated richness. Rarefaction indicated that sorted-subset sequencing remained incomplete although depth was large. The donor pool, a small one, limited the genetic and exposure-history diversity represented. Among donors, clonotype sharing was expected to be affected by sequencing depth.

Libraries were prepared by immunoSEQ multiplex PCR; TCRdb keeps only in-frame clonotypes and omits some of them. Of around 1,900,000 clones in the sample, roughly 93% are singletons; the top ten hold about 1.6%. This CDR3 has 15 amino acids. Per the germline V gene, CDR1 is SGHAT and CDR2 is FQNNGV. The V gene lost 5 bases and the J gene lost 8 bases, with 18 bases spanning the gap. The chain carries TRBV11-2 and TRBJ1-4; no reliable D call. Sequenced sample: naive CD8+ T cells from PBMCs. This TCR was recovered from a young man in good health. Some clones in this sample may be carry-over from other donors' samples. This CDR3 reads CASSPSPLAGEKLFF. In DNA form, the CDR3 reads TGTGCCAGCAGCCCTAGTCCCCTCGCGGGCGAAAAACTGTTTTTT.